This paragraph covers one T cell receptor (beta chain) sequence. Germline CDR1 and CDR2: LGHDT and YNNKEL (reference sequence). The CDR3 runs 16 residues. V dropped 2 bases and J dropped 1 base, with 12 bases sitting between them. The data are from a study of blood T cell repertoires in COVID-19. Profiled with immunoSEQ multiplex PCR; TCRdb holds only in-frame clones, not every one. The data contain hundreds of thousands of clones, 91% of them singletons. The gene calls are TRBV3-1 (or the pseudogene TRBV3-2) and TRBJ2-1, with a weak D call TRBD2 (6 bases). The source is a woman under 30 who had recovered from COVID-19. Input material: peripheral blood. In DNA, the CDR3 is TGTGCCAGCAGCCAATATCTCGGGAGTTCCTACAATGAGCAGTTCTTC. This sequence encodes CASSQYLGSSYNEQFF.